Listed below are T cell receptor beta chains from one sample, sequenced in a study of cytomegalovirus exposure and HLA in healthy donors. Some clones are missing from TCRdb's copy, which holds only in-frame ones; the method was immunoSEQ multiplex PCR. The sample contains roughly 180,000 clones, 80% to 90% of which appear only once. The sequenced sample was PBMCs. All receptors come from a girl under 18 in good health and CMV-seropositive. Both conserved end residues are trimmed from each CDR3. Fields, in order: D gene, V gene, J gene, CDR3 protein. The D gene is left open where the match is weak.

>NA|TRBV28|TRBJ1-4
ASRPRVSDKLF
>NA|TRBV7-9|TRBJ2-7
ASSARAVSKQY
>TRBD1|TRBV30|TRBJ1-2
AWSVRGRDGYT
>TRBD1|TRBV28|TRBJ1-1
ASSPGDRITEAF
>TRBD1|TRBV13|TRBJ2-5
ASRNRGEETQY
>TRBD1|TRBV6-1|TRBJ1-1
ASSEMTGGSEAF
>NA|TRBV6-5|TRBJ1-3
ASISGNTIY
>NA|TRBV5-1|TRBJ1-2
ASSLGGAPGGYT
>NA|TRBV7-6|TRBJ1-3
ASSLEAGSGNTIY
>NA|TRBV21-1|TRBJ1-6
ASSKGGGGRGTYNSPLH
>TRBD2|TRBV9|TRBJ2-2
ASSVDPSGDYTGEPF
>TRBD2|TRBV11-3|TRBJ2-1
ASSLILAGNEQF
>TRBD1|TRBV2|TRBJ1-2
ASSEKGAGGNYGYT
>NA|TRBV13|TRBJ1-3
ASSLSWGGINSGNTIY
>NA|TRBV6-1|TRBJ1-1
ASSEALGQGHTEAF
>NA|TRBV7-9|TRBJ1-1
ASSLEGRRTEAF
>TRBD2|TRBV6-6|TRBJ2-7
ASSSQLAGVQSEQY
>NA|TRBV10-3|TRBJ1-5
ASRRASNQPQH
>NA|TRBV5-4|TRBJ1-2
ASSSSANYGYT
>TRBD1|TRBV6-1|TRBJ2-4
ASSEATGTGHNIQY
>NA|TRBV9|TRBJ1-5
ASSVGQDSNQPQH
>TRBD1|TRBV5-1|TRBJ1-4
ASKIGQENEKLF
>NA|TRBV5-1|TRBJ1-6
ASSYSGGANSPLH
>TRBD1|TRBV30|TRBJ1-2
AWRATGGDGYT
>NA|TRBV27|TRBJ2-7
ASKTGTLGGEQY
>NA|TRBV7-9|TRBJ1-4
ASSTLKGRANEKLF
>TRBD2|TRBV7-2|TRBJ2-1
ASSDYGTSVYNEQF
>NA|TRBV5-1|TRBJ2-7
ASSLYRDFSYEQY
>NA|TRBV9|TRBJ2-3
ASSVGGSTDTQY
>NA|TRBV19|TRBJ1-5
ASSISWGASNQPQH
>NA|TRBV7-6|TRBJ1-1
ASSLADPGRYEAF
>TRBD1|TRBV9|TRBJ1-1
ASSGPRQGVNTEAF
>TRBD1|TRBV9|TRBJ1-5
ASSGGQGGGPQH
>TRBD2|TRBV6-1|TRBJ2-3
ASSAASGAY
>TRBD1|TRBV5-6|TRBJ1-5
ASSFYRGVGNQPQH
>TRBD1|TRBV4-1|TRBJ2-7
ASSQGTGQFTRPYEQY
>TRBD1|TRBV6-6|TRBJ1-2
ASTGNLGDRGGYT
>NA|TRBV5-1|TRBJ1-2
ASSLVSGSGYT
>NA|TRBV29-1|TRBJ1-1
SVDPRSSNTEAF
>TRBD2|TRBV7-9|TRBJ2-1
ASSSQGASGGNEQF
>TRBD1|TRBV4-1|TRBJ2-1
ASSQTTGGNEQF
>TRBD2|TRBV6-1|TRBJ2-7
ASSERDSGGRPY
>NA|TRBV10-3|TRBJ1-4
AISGPDVPEGGEKLF
>NA|TRBV5-1|TRBJ1-1
ASSGQLNTEAF
>TRBD1|TRBV7-9|TRBJ1-2
ASSTVQGALDYGYT
>TRBD1|TRBV5-4|TRBJ1-5
ASSSSRTGLSNQPQH
>TRBD1|TRBV10-3|TRBJ2-3
AIRPDPGQGSTDTQY
>TRBD1|TRBV11-2|TRBJ2-7
ASSLLLDRGGEQY